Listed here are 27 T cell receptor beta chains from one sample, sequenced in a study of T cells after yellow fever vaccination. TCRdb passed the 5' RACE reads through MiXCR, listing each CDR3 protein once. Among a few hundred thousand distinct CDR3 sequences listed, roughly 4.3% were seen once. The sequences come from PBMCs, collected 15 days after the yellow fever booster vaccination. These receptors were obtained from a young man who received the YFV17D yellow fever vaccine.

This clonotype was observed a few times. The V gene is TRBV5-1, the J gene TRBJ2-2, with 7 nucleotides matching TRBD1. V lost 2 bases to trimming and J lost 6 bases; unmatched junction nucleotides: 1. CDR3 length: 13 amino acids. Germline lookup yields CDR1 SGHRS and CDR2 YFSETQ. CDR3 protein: CASSFGQAGELFF. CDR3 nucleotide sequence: TGCGCCAGCAGCTTTGGACAGGCCGGGGAGCTGTTTTTT.

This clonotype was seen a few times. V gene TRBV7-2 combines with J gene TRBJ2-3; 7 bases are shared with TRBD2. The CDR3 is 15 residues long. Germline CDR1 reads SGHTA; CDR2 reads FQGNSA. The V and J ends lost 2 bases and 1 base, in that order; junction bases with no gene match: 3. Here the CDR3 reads CASSLRSGGTDTQYF. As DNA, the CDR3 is TGTGCCAGCAGCTTAAGGAGCGGGGGCACAGATACGCAGTATTTT.

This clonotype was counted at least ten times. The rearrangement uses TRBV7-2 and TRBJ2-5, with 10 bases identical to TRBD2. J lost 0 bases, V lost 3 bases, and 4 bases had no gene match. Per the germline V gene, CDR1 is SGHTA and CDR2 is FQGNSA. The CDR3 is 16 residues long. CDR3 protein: CASSLTLAGDQETQYF. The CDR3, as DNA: TGTGCCAGCAGCTTGACGCTAGCGGGGGACCAAGAGACCCAGTACTTC.

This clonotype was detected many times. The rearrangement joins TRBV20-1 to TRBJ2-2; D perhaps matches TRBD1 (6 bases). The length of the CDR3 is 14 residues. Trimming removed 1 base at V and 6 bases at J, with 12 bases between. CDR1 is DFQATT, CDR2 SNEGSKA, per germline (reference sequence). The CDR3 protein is CSARGPGASGELFF. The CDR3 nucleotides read TGCAGTGCTAGAGGGCCAGGGGCATCCGGGGAGCTGTTTTTT.

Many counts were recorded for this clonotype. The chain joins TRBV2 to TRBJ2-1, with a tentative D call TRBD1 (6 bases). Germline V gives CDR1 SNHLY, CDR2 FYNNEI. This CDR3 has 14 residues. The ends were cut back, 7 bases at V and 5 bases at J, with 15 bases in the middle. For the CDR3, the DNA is TGTGCCAGCATTTCCGGACAGATAAACAATGAGCAGTTCTTC. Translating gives CASISGQINNEQFF.

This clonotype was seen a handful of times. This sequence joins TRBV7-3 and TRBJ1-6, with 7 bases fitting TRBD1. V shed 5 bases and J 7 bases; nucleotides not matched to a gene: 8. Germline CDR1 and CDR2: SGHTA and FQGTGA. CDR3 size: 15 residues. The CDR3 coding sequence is TGTGCCAGCAGCCCCTCGGGACAGCCCAATTCACCCCTCCACTTT. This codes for CASSPSGQPNSPLHF.

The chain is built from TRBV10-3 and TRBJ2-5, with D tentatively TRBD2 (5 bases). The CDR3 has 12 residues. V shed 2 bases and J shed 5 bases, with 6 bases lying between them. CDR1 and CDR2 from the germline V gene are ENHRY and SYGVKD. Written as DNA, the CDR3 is TGTGCCATCAGTGAGCCGGGGGAGACCCAGTACTTC. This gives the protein CAISEPGETQYF.

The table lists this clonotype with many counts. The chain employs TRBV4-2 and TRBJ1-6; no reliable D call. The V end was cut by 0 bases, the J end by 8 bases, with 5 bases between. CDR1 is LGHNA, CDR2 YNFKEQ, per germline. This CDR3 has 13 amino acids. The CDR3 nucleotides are TGTGCCAGCAGCCAAGAGTGGGATTCACCCCTCCACTTT. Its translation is CASSQEWDSPLHF.

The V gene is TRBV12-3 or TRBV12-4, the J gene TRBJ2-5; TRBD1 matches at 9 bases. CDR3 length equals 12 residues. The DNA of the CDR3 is TGTGCACCCGACAGGGGGAAAGAGACCCAGTACTTC. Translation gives CAPDRGKETQYF.

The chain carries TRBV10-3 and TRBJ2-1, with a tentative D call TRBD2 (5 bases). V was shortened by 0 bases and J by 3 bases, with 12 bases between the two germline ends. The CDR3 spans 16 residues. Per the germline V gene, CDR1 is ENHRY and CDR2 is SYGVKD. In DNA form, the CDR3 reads TGTGCCATCAGTGAGTCAGTGGACTCGGACTACAATGAGCAGTTCTTC. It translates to CAISESVDSDYNEQFF.

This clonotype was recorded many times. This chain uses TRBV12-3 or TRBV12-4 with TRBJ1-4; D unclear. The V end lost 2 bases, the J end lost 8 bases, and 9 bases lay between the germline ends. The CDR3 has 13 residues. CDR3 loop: CASSLYLGEKLFF. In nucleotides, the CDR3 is TGTGCCAGCAGTTTATACCTCGGGGAAAAACTGTTTTTT.

The CDR3 is CAIRPAGSYNEQFF. Here the CDR3 DNA reads TGTGCCATCAGGCCAGCGGGGTCCTACAATGAGCAGTTCTTC. The V gene is TRBV6-1, the J gene TRBJ2-1, with TRBD2 matching 7 bases. Germline V gives CDR1 MNHNS, CDR2 SASEGT. CDR3 length: 14 amino acids. The V gene end was trimmed by 10 bases and the J gene end by 1 base; junction bases not matched to a gene: 7.

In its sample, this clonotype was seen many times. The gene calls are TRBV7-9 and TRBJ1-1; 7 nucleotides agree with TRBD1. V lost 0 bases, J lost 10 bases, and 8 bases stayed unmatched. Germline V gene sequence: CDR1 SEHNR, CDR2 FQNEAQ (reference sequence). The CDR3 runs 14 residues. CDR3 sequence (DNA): TGTGCCAGCAGCTTAGCGCTGAAGGGGGCGGCAGCTTTCTTT. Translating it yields CASSLALKGAAAFF.

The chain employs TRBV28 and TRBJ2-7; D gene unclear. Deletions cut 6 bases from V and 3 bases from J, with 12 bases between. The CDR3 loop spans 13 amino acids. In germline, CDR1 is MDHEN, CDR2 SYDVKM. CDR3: CASSGPEFYEQYV. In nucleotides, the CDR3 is TGTGCCAGCAGCGGCCCAGAGTTCTACGAGCAGTACGTC.

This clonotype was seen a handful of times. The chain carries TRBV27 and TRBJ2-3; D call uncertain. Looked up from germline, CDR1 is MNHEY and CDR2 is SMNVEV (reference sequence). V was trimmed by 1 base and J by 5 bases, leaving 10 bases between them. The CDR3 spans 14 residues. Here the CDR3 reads CASSLFSPEDTQYF. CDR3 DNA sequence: TGTGCCAGCAGTTTATTCTCCCCCGAAGATACGCAGTATTTT.

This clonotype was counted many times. DNA for the CDR3: TGTGCCAGCAGCCCCGTAGCGGGGGGGCCCAACGCGCAGTATTTT. It specifies CASSPVAGGPNAQYF. The chain combines TRBV5-6 with TRBJ2-3, with TRBD2 matching 11 bases. Losses at the gene ends were 4 bases for V and 10 bases for J; bases not matched to a gene: 11. The CDR3 runs 15 residues. In germline, CDR1 is SGHDT, CDR2 YYEEEE.

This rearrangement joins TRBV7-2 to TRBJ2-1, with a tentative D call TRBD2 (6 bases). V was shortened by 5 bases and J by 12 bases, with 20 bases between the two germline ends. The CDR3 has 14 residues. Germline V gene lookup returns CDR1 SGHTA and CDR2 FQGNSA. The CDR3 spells CASSLELQRRGQFF. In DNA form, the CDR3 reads TGTGCCAGCAGCCTCGAACTACAGAGGAGGGGGCAGTTCTTC.

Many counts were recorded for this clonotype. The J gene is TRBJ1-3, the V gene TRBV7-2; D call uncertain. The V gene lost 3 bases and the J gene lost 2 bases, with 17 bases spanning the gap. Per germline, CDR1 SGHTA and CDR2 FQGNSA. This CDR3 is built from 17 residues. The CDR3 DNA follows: TGTGCCAGCAGCTTCGACCGGGCAGGTACCGCTGGAAACACCATATATTTT. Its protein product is CASSFDRAGTAGNTIYF.

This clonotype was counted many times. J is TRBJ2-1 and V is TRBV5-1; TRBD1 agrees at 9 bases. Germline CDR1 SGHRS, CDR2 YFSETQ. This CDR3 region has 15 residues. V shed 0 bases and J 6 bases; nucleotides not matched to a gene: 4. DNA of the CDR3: TGCGCCAGCAGCTTGGGATTACAGGGGGCCAATGAGCAGTTCTTC. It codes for CASSLGLQGANEQFF.

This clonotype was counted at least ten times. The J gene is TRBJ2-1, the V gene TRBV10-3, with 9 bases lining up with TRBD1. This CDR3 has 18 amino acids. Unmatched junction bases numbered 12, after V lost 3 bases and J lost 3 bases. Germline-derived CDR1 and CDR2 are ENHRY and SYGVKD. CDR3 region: CAISDPGQGAGYYNEQFF. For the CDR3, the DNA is TGTGCCATCAGTGACCCGGGACAGGGAGCCGGATACTACAATGAGCAGTTCTTC.

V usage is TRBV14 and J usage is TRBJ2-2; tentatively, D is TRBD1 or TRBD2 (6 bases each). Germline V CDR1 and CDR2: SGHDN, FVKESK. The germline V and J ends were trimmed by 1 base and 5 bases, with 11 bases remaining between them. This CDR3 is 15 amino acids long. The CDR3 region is CASSQAGGYTGELFF. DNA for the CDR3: TGTGCCAGCAGCCAAGCCGGGGGCTATACCGGGGAGCTGTTTTTT.

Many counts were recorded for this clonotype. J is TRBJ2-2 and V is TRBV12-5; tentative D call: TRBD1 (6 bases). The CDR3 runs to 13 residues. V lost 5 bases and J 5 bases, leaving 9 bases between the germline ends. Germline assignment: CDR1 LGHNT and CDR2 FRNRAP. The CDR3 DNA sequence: TGTGCTAGTGGTCCAGGGGTTACCGGGGAGCTGTTTTTT. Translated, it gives CASGPGVTGELFF.

The CDR3 sequence: CASSGHQNTEAFF. CDR3 DNA sequence: TGTGCCAGCAGTGGACACCAGAACACTGAAGCTTTCTTT. This rearrangement joins TRBV2 to TRBJ1-1; D is unclear. V lost 4 bases and J lost 1, with 7 bases in between. In germline, CDR1 is SNHLY, CDR2 FYNNEI. This CDR3 has 13 residues.

CDR3 bases: TGTGCCACCAGTGATCGAGTGTCCGGGACAGGGGGCATTGGCTACACCTTC. Encoded protein: CATSDRVSGTGGIGYTF. The V call is TRBV24-1, the J call TRBJ1-2, with TRBD1 identical over 12 bases. The germline CDR1 and CDR2 sequences are KGHDR and SFDVKD. V gave up 3 bases and J gave up 7 bases; unmatched junction bases: 11. The CDR3 extends over 17 amino acids.

The chain's CDR3 is CASSGTRRETQYF. DNA of the CDR3: TGCGCCAGCAGCGGAACTAGGAGGGAGACCCAGTACTTC. The chain couples TRBV5-1 to TRBJ2-5; a possible D gene is TRBD2 (5 bases). Germline values: CDR1 SGHRS, CDR2 YFSETQ. The CDR3 has 13 amino acids. Trimming shortened V by 4 bases and J by 5 bases, and 12 bases separated the two germline ends. The whole variable domain, remainder taken from reference TRBV5-1 and TRBJ2-5, is KAGVTQTPRYLIKTRGQQVTLSCSPISGHRSVSWYQQTPGQGLQFLFEYFSETQRNKGNFPGRFSGRQFSNSRSEMNVSTLELGDSALYLCASSGTRRETQYFGPGTRLLVL.

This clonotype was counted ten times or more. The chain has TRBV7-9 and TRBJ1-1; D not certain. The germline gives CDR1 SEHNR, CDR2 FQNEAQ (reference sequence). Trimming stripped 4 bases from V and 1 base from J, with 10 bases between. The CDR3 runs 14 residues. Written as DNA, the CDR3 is TGTGCCAGCAGCTCCGGACCGAGGAACACTGAAGCTTTCTTT. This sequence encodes CASSSGPRNTEAFF.

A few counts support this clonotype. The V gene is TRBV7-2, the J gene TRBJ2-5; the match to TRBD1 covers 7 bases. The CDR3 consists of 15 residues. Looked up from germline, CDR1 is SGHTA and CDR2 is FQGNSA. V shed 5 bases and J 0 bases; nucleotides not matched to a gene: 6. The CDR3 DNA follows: TGTGCCAGCAGCACCGGGACAGCATACCAAGAGACCCAGTACTTC. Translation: CASSTGTAYQETQYF.